The 19 T cell receptor beta chains listed next were all sequenced from one sample in a study of T cells in Graves' hyperthyroidism and ophthalmopathy. TCR beta CDR3 regions were amplified from RNA. The HTBI primer set drove a first-round RT-PCR of the TCR CDR3. MiXCR was run by TCRdb on the multiplex PCR reads, yielding one entry per CDR3 protein. The sample records approximately 200,000 distinct CDR3 sequences, approximately 16% being singletons. The sequenced sample consisted of blood. These receptors were collected from a man in his forties or fifties with Graves' hyperthyroidism.

This clonotype was observed a few times. V usage is TRBV12-3 or TRBV12-4 and J usage is TRBJ1-1; TRBD1 is a possible D gene (6 bases). Trimming removed 3 bases from V and 0 bases from J, with 11 bases in between. There are 15 residues in the CDR3. The CDR3 coding sequence is TGTGCCAGCAGTTTCCAGGGGCTTATGAACACTGAAGCTTTCTTT. Its translation: CASSFQGLMNTEAFF.

This clonotype was counted between two and nine times. V gene TRBV6-1 combines with J gene TRBJ2-2, with TRBD2 matching over 12 bases. This CDR3 has 16 residues. J lost 1 base, V lost 10 bases, and 7 bases had no gene match. Per the germline V gene, CDR1 is MNHNS and CDR2 is SASEGT. CDR3 protein: CATSLAGGLNTGELFF. In DNA, the CDR3 is TGTGCCACTTCCCTAGCGGGGGGGTTGAACACCGGGGAGCTGTTTTTT.

This clonotype was observed many times. The chain combines TRBV20-1 with TRBJ2-5; D remains unclear. This CDR3 has 13 residues. Germline CDR1 reads DFQATT; CDR2 reads SNEGSKA (reference sequence). V was cut by 3 bases and J by 5 bases, with 13 bases left in between. The CDR3 nucleotides read TGCAGTGCTAGTAATCAGTTGGAGGAGACCCAGTACTTC. It specifies CSASNQLEETQYF.

The table lists this clonotype with many counts. The chain is built from TRBV14 and TRBJ2-5; D may match TRBD1 or TRBD2 (5 bases each). CDR1 SGHDN and CDR2 FVKESK come from the germline V gene. V was cut by 4 bases and J by 10 bases, with 19 bases left in between. This CDR3 is built from 14 residues. The CDR3 loop reads CASSPGTGGLGQYF. CDR3 in DNA: TGTGCCAGCAGCCCCGGGACCGGTGGGTTGGGCCAGTACTTC.

The CDR3 DNA follows: TGCGCCAGCAGCTTACAGGGGCTGGGCGAGCAGTACTTC. Protein: CASSLQGLGEQYF. The gene calls are TRBV5-1 and TRBJ2-7; TRBD1 aligns across 7 bases. Trimming at V came to 2 bases and at J to 6 bases, leaving 5 bases not matched to a gene. CDR1 is SGHRS and CDR2 is YFSETQ in the germline V gene. The CDR3 length is 13 residues.

This clonotype showed up many times. The rearrangement uses TRBV10-3 and TRBJ2-7; weak D call: TRBD1 (5 bases). This CDR3 region has 11 residues. Per germline, CDR1 ENHRY and CDR2 SYGVKD. Trimming took off 6 bases at V and 4 bases at J, with 7 bases between the two ends. CDR3 DNA sequence: TGTGCCATCAGGCAGGGTTACGAGCAGTACTTC. As protein: CAIRQGYEQYF.

This clonotype appeared many times. The CDR3 region has the DNA TGTGCCCACTCGAAAGGACGGGATGGCTACACCTTC. Translation: CAHSKGRDGYTF. This rearrangement joins TRBV10-3 to TRBJ1-2; no clear D gene. Germline lookup yields CDR1 ENHRY and CDR2 SYGVKD. V was cut by 11 bases and J by 6 bases, with 16 bases left in between. This CDR3 region has 12 residues.

The sample holds many counts of this clonotype. The chain uses TRBV7-2 and TRBJ1-1, with TRBD1 matching over 7 bases. The CDR3 extends over 14 amino acids. V shed 2 bases, J shed 4 bases, and the junction held 4 bases outside the gene matches. Germline V gene data show CDR1 as SGHTA and CDR2 as FQGNSA. The CDR3 DNA follows: TGTGCCAGCAGCTTACCAGGGGGAGGCACTGAAGCTTTCTTT. It specifies CASSLPGGGTEAFF.

This clonotype was counted many times. The V call is TRBV6-1, the J call TRBJ2-2; TRBD2 aligns across 8 bases. This CDR3 is 15 amino acids long. J gave up 4 bases and V 5 bases, and 6 bases lay outside the gene matches. Germline V gives CDR1 MNHNS, CDR2 SASEGT. The CDR3 DNA reads TGTGCCAGCAGTCAGCGGGGGCGTGTCACCGGGGAGCTGTTTTTT. This translates into CASSQRGRVTGELFF.

This clonotype was recorded many times. The gene calls are TRBV6-1 and TRBJ2-4; possible D gene TRBD1, 6 bases. Germline CDR1 is MNHNS and CDR2 is SASEGT. The CDR3 is made up of 14 amino acids. V shed 5 bases and J shed 5 bases, with 13 bases lying between them. CDR3 region: CASSPTGYQNIQYF. The CDR3 DNA follows: TGTGCCAGCAGTCCAACAGGGTACCAAAACATTCAGTACTTC.

The chain couples TRBV11-2 to TRBJ2-6; perhaps TRBD1 as D (6 bases). The ends were cut back, 5 bases at V and 2 bases at J, with 7 bases in the middle. The germline gives CDR1 SGHAT, CDR2 FQNNGV. The CDR3 is 14 amino acids. CDR3 protein: CASSPGAGANVLTF. CDR3 nucleotides: TGTGCCAGCAGCCCAGGGGCTGGGGCCAACGTCCTGACTTTC.

In its sample, this clonotype was seen many times. In nucleotides, the CDR3 is TGTGCCATCAGTACCCGGGCTAGCGGGGGTCTTGGGGAGCTGTTTTTT. Its translation is CAISTRASGGLGELFF. This sequence joins TRBV10-3 and TRBJ2-2; 10 bases map to TRBD2. This CDR3 contains 16 residues. The V segment lost 5 bases and the J segment 8 bases; nucleotides outside the gene matches: 11. Per the germline V gene, CDR1 is ENHRY and CDR2 is SYGVKD.

This clonotype was detected ten times or more. This chain connects TRBV2 to TRBJ2-1; perhaps TRBD1 as D (5 bases). In germline, CDR1 is SNHLY, CDR2 FYNNEI. V shed 7 bases and J shed 7 bases, with 20 bases lying between them. The CDR3 covers 15 residues. CDR3 sequence reads: CASISTDTGINEQFF. DNA for the CDR3: TGTGCCAGCATCTCCACGGACACCGGAATTAATGAGCAGTTCTTC. Full variable domain (remainder filled in from reference TRBV2 and TRBJ2-1): EPEVTQTPSHQVTQMGQEVILRCVPISNHLYFYWYRQILGQKVEFLVSFYNNEISEKSEIFDDQFSVERPDGSNFTLKIRSTKLEDSAMYFCASISTDTGINEQFFGPGTRLTVL.

This clonotype was seen just once. Since a much larger clone is just one base distant, this may be a read error. This rearrangement joins TRBV11-2 to TRBJ1-2, with D hard to call. V gave up 4 bases and J gave up 6 bases, with 12 bases separating them. This CDR3 has 13 amino acids. CDR1 and CDR2 (germline): SGHAT, FQNNGV. DNA for the CDR3: TGTGCCAGCAGCTCAGATTACACGCATGGCTACACCTTC. It translates to CASSSDYTHGYTF. Variable domain in full (rest from reference TRBV11-2 and TRBJ1-2): EAGVAQSPRYKIIEKRQSVAFWCNPISGHATLYWYQQILGQGPKLLIQFQNNGVVDDSQLPKDRFSAERLKGVDSTLKIQPAKLEDSAVYLCASSSDYTHGYTFGSGTRLTVV.

The chain is built from TRBV9 and TRBJ2-7; 7 bases align to TRBD1. J lost 3 bases, V lost 0 bases, and 0 bases had no gene match. Germline loops: CDR1 SGDLS, CDR2 YYNGEE. The CDR3 extends over 13 amino acids. CDR3 loop: CASSVGDSYEQYF. In DNA form, the CDR3 reads TGTGCCAGCAGCGTAGGGGACAGCTACGAGCAGTACTTC.

This clonotype was detected many times. The rearrangement joins TRBV27 to TRBJ2-2; no definite D call. The V gene's germline CDR1 is MNHEY and CDR2 SMNVEV (reference sequence). CDR3 size: 13 residues. V was cut by 3 bases and J by 7 bases, with 9 bases left in between. The CDR3 sequence is CASSFRVNGELFF. The CDR3 bases are TGTGCCAGCAGTTTTAGGGTAAACGGGGAGCTGTTTTTT.

The chain recombines TRBV20-1 with TRBJ2-1; 8 bases map to TRBD2. This CDR3 has 16 amino acids. CDR1 is DFQATT, CDR2 SNEGSKA, per germline (reference sequence). Losses at the gene ends were 5 bases for V and 7 bases for J; bases not matched to a gene: 16. CDR3 protein: CSAQIAGGGRGNEQFF. The CDR3 nucleotides are TGCAGTGCTCAGATCGCGGGGGGCGGGAGAGGAAATGAGCAGTTCTTC.

This clonotype was observed at least ten times. This chain connects TRBV27 to TRBJ1-6; 10 bases agree with TRBD1. V lost 4 bases, J lost 7 bases, and 1 base stayed unmatched. This CDR3 is built from 14 residues. CDR1 and CDR2 from the germline V gene are MNHEY and SMNVEV (reference sequence). As DNA, the CDR3 is TGTGCCAGCAGTTGGGACAGGGGCAATTCACCCCTCCACTTT. It yields the protein CASSWDRGNSPLHF.

This clonotype was recorded many times. This chain links TRBV10-3 with TRBJ2-3; D remains ambiguous. Trimming took 3 bases from V and 1 from J, leaving 11 bases between them. Germline CDR1 ENHRY, CDR2 SYGVKD. The CDR3 runs 15 residues. This chain's CDR3 is CAISDRQWGTDTQYF. CDR3 coding DNA: TGTGCCATCAGTGACAGGCAGTGGGGCACAGATACGCAGTATTTT.